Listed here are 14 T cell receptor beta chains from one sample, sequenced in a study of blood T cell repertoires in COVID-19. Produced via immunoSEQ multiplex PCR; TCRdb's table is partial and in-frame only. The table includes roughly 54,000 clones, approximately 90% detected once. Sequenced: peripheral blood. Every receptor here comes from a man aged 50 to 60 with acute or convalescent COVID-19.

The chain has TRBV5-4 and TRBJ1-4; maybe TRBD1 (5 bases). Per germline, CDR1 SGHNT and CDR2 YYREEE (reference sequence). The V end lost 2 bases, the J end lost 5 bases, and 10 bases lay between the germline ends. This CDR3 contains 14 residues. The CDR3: CASSFGGINEKLFF. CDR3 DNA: TGTGCCAGCAGCTTCGGGGGAATAAATGAAAAACTGTTTTTT. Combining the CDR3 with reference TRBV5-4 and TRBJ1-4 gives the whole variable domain ETGVTQSPTHLIKTRGQQVTLRCSSQSGHNTVSWYQQALGQGPQFIFQYYREEENGRGNFPPRFSGLQFPNYSSELNVNALELDDSALYLCASSFGGINEKLFFGSGTQLSVL.

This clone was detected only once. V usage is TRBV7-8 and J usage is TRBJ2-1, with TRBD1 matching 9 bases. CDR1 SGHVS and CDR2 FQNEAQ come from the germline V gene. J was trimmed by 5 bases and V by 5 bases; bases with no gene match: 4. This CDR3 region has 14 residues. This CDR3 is CASSKRQGDNEQFF. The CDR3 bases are TGTGCCAGCAGCAAAAGACAGGGGGACAATGAGCAGTTCTTC.

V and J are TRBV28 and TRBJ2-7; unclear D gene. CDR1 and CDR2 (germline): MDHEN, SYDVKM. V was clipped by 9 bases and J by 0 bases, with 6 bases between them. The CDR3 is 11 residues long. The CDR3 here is CASLSSYEQYF. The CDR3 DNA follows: TGTGCCAGTCTCAGCTCCTACGAGCAGTACTTC.

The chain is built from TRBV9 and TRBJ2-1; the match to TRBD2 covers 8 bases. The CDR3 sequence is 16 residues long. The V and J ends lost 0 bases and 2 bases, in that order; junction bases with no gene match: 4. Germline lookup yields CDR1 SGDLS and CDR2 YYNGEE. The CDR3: CASSVAGGQPYNEQFF. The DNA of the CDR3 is TGTGCCAGCAGCGTAGCGGGAGGGCAGCCCTACAATGAGCAGTTCTTC.

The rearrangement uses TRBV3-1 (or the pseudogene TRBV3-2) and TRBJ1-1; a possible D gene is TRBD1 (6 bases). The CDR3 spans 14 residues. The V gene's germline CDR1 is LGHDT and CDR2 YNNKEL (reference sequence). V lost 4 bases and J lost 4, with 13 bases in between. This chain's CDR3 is CASSRSTGPTEAFF. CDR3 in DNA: TGTGCCAGCAGCCGTAGTACAGGGCCCACTGAAGCTTTCTTT.

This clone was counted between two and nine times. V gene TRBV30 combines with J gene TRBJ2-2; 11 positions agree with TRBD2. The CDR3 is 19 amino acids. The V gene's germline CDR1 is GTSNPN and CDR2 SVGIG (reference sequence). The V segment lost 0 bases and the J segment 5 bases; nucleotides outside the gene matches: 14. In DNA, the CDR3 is TGTGCCTGGAGTGTAAGGCTAGCGGGAGGCCGCAACAAGACCGGGGAGCTGTTTTTT. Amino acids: CAWSVRLAGGRNKTGELFF. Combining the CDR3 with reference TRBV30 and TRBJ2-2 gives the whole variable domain SQTIHQWPATLVQPVGSPLSLECTVEGTSNPNLYWYRQAAGRGLQLLFYSVGIGQISSEVPQNLSASRPQDRQFILSSKKLLLSDSGFYLCAWSVRLAGGRNKTGELFFGEGSRLTVL.

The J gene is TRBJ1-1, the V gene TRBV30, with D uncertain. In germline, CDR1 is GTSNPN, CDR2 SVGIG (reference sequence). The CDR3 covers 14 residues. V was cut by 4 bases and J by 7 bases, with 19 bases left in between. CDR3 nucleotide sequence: TGTGCCTGGACTCGCGGGAGGGCCTTCCATGAAGCTTTCTTT. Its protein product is CAWTRGRAFHEAFF.

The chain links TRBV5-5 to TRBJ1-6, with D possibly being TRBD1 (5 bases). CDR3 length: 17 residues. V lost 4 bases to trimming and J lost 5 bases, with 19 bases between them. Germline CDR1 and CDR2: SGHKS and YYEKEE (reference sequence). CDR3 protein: CASSRTPFGANNSPLHF. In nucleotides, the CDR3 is TGTGCCAGCAGCCGAACCCCCTTTGGGGCTAATAATTCACCCCTCCACTTT.

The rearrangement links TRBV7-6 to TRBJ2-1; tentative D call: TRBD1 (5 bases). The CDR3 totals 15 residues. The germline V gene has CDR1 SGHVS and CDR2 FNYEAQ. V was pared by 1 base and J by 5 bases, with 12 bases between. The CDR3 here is CASSLGGRAHNEQFF. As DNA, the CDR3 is TGTGCCAGCAGCTTAGGTGGCAGGGCTCACAATGAGCAGTTCTTC.

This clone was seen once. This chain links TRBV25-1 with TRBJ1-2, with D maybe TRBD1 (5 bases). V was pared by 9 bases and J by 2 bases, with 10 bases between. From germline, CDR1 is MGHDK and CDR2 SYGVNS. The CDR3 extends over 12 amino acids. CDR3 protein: CARDTANYGYTF. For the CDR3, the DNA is TGTGCCAGGGACACGGCAAACTATGGCTACACCTTC.

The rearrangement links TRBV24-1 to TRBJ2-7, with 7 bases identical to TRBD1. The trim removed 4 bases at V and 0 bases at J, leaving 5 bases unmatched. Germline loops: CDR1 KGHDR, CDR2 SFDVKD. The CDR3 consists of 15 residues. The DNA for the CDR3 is TGTGCCACCAGTGACACGGGACAGAACTCCTACGAGCAGTACTTC. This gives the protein CATSDTGQNSYEQYF.

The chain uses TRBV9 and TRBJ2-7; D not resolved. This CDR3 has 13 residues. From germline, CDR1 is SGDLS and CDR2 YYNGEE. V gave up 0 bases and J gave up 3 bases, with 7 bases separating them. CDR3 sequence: CASSVGAGYEQYF. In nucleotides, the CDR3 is TGTGCCAGCAGCGTAGGCGCCGGCTACGAGCAGTACTTC.

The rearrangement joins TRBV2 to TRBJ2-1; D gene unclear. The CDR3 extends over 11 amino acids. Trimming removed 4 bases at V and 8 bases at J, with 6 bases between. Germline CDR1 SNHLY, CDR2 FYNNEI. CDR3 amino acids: CASSVADEQFF. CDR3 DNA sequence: TGTGCCAGCAGTGTGGCCGATGAGCAGTTCTTC.

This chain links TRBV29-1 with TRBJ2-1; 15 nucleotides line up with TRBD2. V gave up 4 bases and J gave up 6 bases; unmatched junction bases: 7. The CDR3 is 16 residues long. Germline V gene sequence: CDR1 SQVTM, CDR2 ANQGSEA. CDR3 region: CSVGAGLAGGSNEQFF. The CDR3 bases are TGCAGCGTTGGGGCGGGACTAGCGGGAGGTAGCAATGAGCAGTTCTTC.